This T cell receptor (beta chain) was found in a study of long-term antiretroviral therapy in people with HIV. The authors ran the immunoSEQ assay, v3.0, at survey level. Measured with immunoSEQ multiplex PCR; TCRdb has only the in-frame clones, and not every one. The sample consists of more than 20,000 clones, roughly 76% of them appearing once. Germline values: CDR1 SGHAT, CDR2 FQNNGV. The CDR3 is 12 residues long. V was pared by 1 base and J by 5 bases, with 5 bases between. The chain recombines TRBV11-2 with TRBJ1-1; D unclear. The receptor comes from a woman in her 40s with HIV. This sample comprised unsorted PBMCs, obtained less than 1.8 years before starting antiretroviral therapy. The CDR3 DNA is TGTGCCAGCAGCTTAGTGGGAACTGAAGCTTTCTTT. Translation: CASSLVGTEAFF.